This T cell receptor (beta chain) is drawn from a study of regulatory T cells in long-lasting Graves disease. Study-wide background: Antithyroid drugs had been taken under 3 months by newly diagnosed Graves' patients.

This clonotype has a count of ten or more. V was trimmed by 1 base and J by 7 bases, leaving 10 bases between them. Germline V gene data show CDR1 as SGHAT and CDR2 as FQDESV (reference sequence). The CDR3 is 13 amino acids. Construction of TCR beta libraries relied on iRepertoire HTBI primers and on Arm-PCR targeting CDR3 regions. TCRdb re-analysed the multiplex PCR reads in MiXCR, keeping a single row per CDR3 protein. The table includes roughly 350,000 distinct CDR3 sequences, approximately 15% detected once. As for time point: newly diagnosed GD, antithyroid drugs for less than 3 months. There was RNA extracted from PBMCs, and the TCR library was made from it. Separately, the same data were catalogued under a study of T cells in Graves' hyperthyroidism and ophthalmopathy. Turning to that study: Participants, patients aged 18 to 65, had newly diagnosed hyperthyroidism with a duration under 2 months. Through a model of 13 V-J features, ophthalmopathy was separated from stable hyperthyroidism.

The specimen was peripheral blood mononuclear cells (PBMCs), collected at new diagnosis, from a patient treated with antithyroid drugs. The chain carries TRBV11-1 and TRBJ1-1; the D is unclear. The receptor comes from a man aged 40-50 years with Graves disease. DNA of the CDR3: TGTGCCAGCAGCTTAGTCTACACTGATGAAGCTTTCTTT. This encodes CASSLVYTDEAFF.